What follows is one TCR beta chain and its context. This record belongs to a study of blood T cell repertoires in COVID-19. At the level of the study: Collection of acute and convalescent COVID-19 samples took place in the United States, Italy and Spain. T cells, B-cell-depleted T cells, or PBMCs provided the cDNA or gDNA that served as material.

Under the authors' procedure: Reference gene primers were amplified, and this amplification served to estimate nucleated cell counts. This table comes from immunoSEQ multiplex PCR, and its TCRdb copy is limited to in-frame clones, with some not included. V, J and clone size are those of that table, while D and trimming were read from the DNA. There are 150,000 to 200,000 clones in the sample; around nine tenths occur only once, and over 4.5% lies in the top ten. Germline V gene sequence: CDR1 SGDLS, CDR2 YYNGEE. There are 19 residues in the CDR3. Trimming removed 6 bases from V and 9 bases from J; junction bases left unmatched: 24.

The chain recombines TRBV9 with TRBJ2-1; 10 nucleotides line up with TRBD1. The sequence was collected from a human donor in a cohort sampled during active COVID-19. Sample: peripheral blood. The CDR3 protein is CASNPGQGLGATSGVEQFF. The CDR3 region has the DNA TGTGCCAGCAACCCGGGACAGGGGCTAGGAGCCACCTCTGGGGTTGAGCAGTTCTTC.